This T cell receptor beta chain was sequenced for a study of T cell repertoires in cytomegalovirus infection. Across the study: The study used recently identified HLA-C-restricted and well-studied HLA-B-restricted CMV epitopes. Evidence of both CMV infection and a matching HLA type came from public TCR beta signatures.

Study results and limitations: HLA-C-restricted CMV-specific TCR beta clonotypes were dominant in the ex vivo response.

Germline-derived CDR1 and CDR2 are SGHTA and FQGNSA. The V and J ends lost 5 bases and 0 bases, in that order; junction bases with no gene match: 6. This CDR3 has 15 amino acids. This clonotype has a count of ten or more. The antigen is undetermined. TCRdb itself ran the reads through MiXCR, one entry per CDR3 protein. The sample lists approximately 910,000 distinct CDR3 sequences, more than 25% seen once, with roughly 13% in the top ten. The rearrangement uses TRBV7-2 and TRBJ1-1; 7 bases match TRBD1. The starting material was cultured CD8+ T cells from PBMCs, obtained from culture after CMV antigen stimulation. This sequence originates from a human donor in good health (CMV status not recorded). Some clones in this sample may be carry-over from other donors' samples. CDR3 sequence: CASSPWDSLNTEAFF. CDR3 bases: TGTGCCAGCAGCCCCTGGGACAGCTTGAACACTGAAGCTTTCTTT.